This entry lists 2 T cell receptor beta chains sequenced from one sample in a study of CD8 T cells in Susac syndrome. RNA totalling roughly 0.45 to 1 ug underwent reverse transcription with random hexamers. One entry per CDR3 protein results from TCRdb running MiXCR on the immunoSEQ multiplex PCR reads. Of a few hundred thousand distinct CDR3 sequences listed, roughly 94% are singletons. The sample was CD4+ T cells from PBMCs. Source of these receptors: a human donor with multiple sclerosis.

The rearrangement links TRBV18 to TRBJ2-7, with unresolved D. The CDR3 consists of 14 residues. The germline gives CDR1 KGHSH, CDR2 LQKENI. The V gene lost 0 bases and the J gene lost 0 bases, with 6 bases spanning the gap. The CDR3 bases are TGTGCCAGCTCACCACCGTCAGGCTCCTACGAGCAGTACTTC. Its translation is CASSPPSGSYEQYF.

The V and J genes are TRBV12-3 or TRBV12-4 and TRBJ2-5; D possibly corresponds to TRBD2 (5 bases). CDR3 length equals 15 residues. The V gene lost 7 bases and the J gene lost 2 bases, with 17 bases spanning the gap. In DNA, the CDR3 is TGTGCCAGCACGCGCGTCGCGGGTCCACAAGAGACCCAGTACTTC. This sequence encodes CASTRVAGPQETQYF.